One T cell receptor beta chain is described in this entry. Data came from immunoSEQ multiplex PCR; TCRdb stores just in-frame clones and leaves some out. The sample lists 55,000 to 75,000 clones; about 90% were seen once. These data come from a study of technical replicates of blood from four donors. V shed 4 bases, J shed 4 bases, and the junction held 6 bases outside the gene matches. This CDR3 is built from 14 residues. CDR1 and CDR2 from the germline V gene are SNHLY and FYNNEI. The chain links TRBV2 to TRBJ1-2; TRBD1 agrees at 7 bases. This TCR derives from a human donor in good health. Some clones in this sample may be carry-over from other donors' samples. The sequencing input was PBMCs. CDR3 DNA: TGTGCCAGCAGTGCAGGGGGAGTAATCTATGGCTACACCTTC. Translated, it gives CASSAGGVIYGYTF.